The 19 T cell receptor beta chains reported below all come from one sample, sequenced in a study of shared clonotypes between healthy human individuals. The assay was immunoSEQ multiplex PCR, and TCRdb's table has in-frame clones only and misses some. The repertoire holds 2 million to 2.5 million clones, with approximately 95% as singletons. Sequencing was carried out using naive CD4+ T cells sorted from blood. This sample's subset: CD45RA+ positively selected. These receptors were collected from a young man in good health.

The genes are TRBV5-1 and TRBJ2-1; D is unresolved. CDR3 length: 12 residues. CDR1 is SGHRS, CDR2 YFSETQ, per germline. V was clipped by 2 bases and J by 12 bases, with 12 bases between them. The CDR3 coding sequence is TGCGCCAGCAGCTTCCCAGGCTCTATGCAGTTCTTC. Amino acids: CASSFPGSMQFF. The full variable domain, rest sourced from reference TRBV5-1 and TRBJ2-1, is KAGVTQTPRYLIKTRGQQVTLSCSPISGHRSVSWYQQTPGQGLQFLFEYFSETQRNKGNFPGRFSGRQFSNSRSEMNVSTLELGDSALYLCASSFPGSMQFFGPGTRLTVL.

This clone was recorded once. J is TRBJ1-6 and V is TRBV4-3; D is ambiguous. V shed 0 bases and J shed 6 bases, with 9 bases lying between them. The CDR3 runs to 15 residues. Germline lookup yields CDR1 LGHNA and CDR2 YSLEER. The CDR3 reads CASSQEAVSNSPLHF. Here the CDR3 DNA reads TGCGCCAGCAGCCAAGAGGCAGTATCTAATTCACCCCTCCACTTT.

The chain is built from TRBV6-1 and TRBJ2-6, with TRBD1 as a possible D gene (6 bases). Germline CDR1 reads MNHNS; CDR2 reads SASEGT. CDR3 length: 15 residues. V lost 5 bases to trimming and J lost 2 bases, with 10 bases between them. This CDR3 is CASSPGTTGANVLTF. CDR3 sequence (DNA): TGTGCCAGCAGTCCAGGGACAACTGGGGCCAACGTCCTGACTTTC.

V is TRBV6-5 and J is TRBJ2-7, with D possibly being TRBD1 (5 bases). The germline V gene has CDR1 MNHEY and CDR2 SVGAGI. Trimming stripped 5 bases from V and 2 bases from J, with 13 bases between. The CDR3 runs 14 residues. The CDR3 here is CASSAPRAPYEQYF. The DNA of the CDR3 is TGTGCCAGCAGTGCGCCCAGGGCCCCCTACGAGCAGTACTTC.

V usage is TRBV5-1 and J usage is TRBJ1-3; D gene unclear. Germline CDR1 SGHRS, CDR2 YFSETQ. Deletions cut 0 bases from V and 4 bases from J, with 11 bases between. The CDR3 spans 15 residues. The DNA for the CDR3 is TGCGCCAGCAGCTTGGAGGGAAATCGAGGAAACACCATATATTTT. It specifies CASSLEGNRGNTIYF.

The CDR3 DNA sequence: TGTGCCAGCTCACCACCGGGGGGTCAGGACACTGAAGCTTTCTTT. Its protein product is CASSPPGGQDTEAFF. The genes are TRBV18 and TRBJ1-1, with D maybe TRBD1 (5 bases). V lost 0 bases and J 3 bases, leaving 11 bases between the germline ends. Germline V lookup: CDR1 KGHSH, CDR2 LQKENI. The CDR3 is made up of 15 amino acids.

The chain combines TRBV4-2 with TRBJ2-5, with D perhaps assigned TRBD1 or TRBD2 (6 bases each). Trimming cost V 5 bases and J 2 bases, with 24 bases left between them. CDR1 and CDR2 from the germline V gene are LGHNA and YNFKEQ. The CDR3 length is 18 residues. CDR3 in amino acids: CASSLVSNGGVRQETQYF. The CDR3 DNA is TGTGCCAGCAGCTTGGTGTCGAACGGGGGCGTGAGGCAAGAGACCCAGTACTTC.

CDR3 protein: CASSLGQLLSYGYTF. The DNA for the CDR3 is TGTGCCAGCAGCTTAGGTCAACTACTTTCGTATGGCTACACCTTC. The gene calls are TRBV7-2 and TRBJ1-2; D is unclear. In germline, CDR1 is SGHTA, CDR2 FQGNSA. The CDR3 has 15 amino acids. V shed 1 base and J shed 5 bases, with 14 bases lying between them.

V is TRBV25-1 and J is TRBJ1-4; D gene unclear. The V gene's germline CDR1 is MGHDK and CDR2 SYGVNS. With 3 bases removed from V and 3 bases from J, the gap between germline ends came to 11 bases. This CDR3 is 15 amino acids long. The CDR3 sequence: CASSDPAGPNEKLFF. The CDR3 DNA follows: TGTGCCAGCAGTGACCCGGCTGGACCTAATGAAAAACTGTTTTTT.

The CDR3: CASSKGTSPDTQYF. The CDR3 region has the DNA TGCGCCAGCAGCAAAGGGACTAGCCCAGATACGCAGTATTTT. The rearrangement joins TRBV5-1 to TRBJ2-3, with TRBD2 matching over 9 bases. Trimming took 4 bases from V and 4 from J; bases not matched to a gene: 4. This CDR3 is 14 amino acids long. The V gene's germline CDR1 is SGHRS and CDR2 YFSETQ.

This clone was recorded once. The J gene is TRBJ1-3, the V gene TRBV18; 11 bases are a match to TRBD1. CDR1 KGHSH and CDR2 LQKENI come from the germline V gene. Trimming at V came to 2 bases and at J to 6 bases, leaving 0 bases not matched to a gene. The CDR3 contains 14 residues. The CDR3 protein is CASSPGQGANTIYF. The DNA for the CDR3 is TGTGCCAGCTCACCAGGACAGGGGGCAAACACCATATATTTT.

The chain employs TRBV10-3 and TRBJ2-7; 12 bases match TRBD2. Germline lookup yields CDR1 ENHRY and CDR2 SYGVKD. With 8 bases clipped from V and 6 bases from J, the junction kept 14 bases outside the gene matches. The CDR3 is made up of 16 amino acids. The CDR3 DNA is TGTGCCATCGCGGCTAGCGGGAGGGGCTTCGTGGGCGAGCAGTACTTC. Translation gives CAIAASGRGFVGEQYF.

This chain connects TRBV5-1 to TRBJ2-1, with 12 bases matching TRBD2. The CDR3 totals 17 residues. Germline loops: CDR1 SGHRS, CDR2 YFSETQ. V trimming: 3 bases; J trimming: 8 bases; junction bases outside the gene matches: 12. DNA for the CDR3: TGCGCCAGCAGCTCACGACTAGCGGGAGTCTCTGGGGATGAGCAGTTCTTC. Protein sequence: CASSSRLAGVSGDEQFF.

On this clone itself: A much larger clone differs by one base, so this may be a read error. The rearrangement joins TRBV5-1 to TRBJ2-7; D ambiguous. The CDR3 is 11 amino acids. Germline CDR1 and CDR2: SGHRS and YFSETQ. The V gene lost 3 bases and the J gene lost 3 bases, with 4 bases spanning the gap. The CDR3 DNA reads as TGCGCCAGCAGCTCCTTCTACGAGCAGTACTTC. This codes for CASSSFYEQYF.

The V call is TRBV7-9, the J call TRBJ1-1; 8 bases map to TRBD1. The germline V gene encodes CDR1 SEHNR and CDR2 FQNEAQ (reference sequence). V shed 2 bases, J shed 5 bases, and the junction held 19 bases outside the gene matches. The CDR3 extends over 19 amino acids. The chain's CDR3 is CASSLWSPASRGRVTEAFF. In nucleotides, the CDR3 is TGTGCCAGCAGCTTATGGTCCCCGGCCAGCAGGGGGCGAGTTACTGAAGCTTTCTTT.

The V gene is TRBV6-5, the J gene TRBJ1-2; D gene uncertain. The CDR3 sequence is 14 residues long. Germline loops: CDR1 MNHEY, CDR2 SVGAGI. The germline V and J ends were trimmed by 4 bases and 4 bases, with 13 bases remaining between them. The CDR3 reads CASSSMTLPYGYTF. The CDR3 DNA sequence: TGTGCCAGCAGTTCCATGACTCTTCCCTATGGCTACACCTTC.

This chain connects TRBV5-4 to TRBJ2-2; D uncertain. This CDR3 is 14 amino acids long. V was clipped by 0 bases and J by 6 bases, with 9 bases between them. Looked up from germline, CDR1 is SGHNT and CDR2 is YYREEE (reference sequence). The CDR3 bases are TGTGCCAGCAGCTTGGGCTATAGGTCCGGGGAGCTGTTTTTT. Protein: CASSLGYRSGELFF.

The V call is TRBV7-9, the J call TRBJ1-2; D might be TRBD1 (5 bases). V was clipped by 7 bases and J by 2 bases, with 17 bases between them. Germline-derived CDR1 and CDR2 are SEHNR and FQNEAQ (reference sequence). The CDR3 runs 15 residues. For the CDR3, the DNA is TGTGCCAGCACCAACGAAGGGCAGGGAAACTATGGCTACACCTTC. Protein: CASTNEGQGNYGYTF.

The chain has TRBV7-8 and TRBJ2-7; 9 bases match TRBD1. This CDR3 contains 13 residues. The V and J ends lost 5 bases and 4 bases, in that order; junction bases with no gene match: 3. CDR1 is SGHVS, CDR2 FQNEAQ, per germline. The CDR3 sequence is CASSKGQGYEQYF. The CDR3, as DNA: TGTGCCAGCAGCAAGGGACAGGGATACGAGCAGTACTTC.